This record covers a single T cell receptor beta chain. Collection of blood occurred at baseline, at cycle 4 day 1, and at cycle 7 day 1. Some clones are missing from TCRdb's copy, which holds only in-frame ones; the method was immunoSEQ multiplex PCR. The sample includes tens of thousands of clones, about 80% seen only once; the top ten take approximately 2.4%. This record comes from a study of OX40 agonist ivuxolimab in advanced cancers. Study at large: Intravenous ivuxolimab was administered to patients every 2 weeks at 0.01 to 10 mg/kg.

Unmatched junction bases numbered 10, after V lost 5 bases and J lost 5 bases. The CDR3 is 17 residues long. CDR1 and CDR2 (germline): LNHDA, SQIVND (reference sequence). The sequenced sample was CD4+ or CD8+ T cells sorted from blood, obtained in a trial of the OX40 agonist ivuxolimab. The receptor was isolated from an adult with an advanced solid tumor such as melanoma, head and neck, liver or kidney cancer. The genes are TRBV19 and TRBJ1-5; 12 nucleotides align to TRBD1. The CDR3 coding sequence is TGTGCCAGTAGTCTGGGACAGGGGGCGGCCATATATCAGCCCCAGCATTTT. Protein product: CASSLGQGAAIYQPQHF.